This entry describes one T cell receptor (beta chain). The antigen is undetermined. The authors took one heparinised blood draw, averaging approximately 120 mL, from each donor. This sample is part of a study of beta chain features in type 1 diabetes. Overall study findings and caveats: A closer apparent resemblance between naive, central memory and Treg TCRB repertoires was seen in patients than in healthy donors. Among patients with Type 1 diabetes, TCRB CDR3s were moderately but significantly shorter in every one of the four CD4+ subsets. Patients with type 1 diabetes showed fewer VDJ junction insertions and more deletions. HLA influence on TCRB rearrangement stayed unresolved here.

Sequencing targeted expressed TCRB transcripts, as all isolated RNA had been reverse transcribed. Data came from immunoSEQ multiplex PCR; TCRdb stores just in-frame clones and leaves some out. The data contain 300,000 or so clones, 13% of them singletons. The J segment lost 4 bases and the V segment lost 5 bases, leaving 5 bases of the junction unmatched. The germline V gene encodes CDR1 KGHSH and CDR2 LQKENI. The CDR3 is made up of 13 amino acids. This TCR derives from a woman younger than 35 with type 1 diabetes. V is TRBV18 and J is TRBJ2-7, with 7 bases lining up with TRBD2. The specimen sequenced was naive CD4+ T cells from blood. Here the CDR3 DNA reads TGTGCCAGCTCATCTCCAGCGGGGTACGAGCAGTACTTC. The encoded protein is CASSSPAGYEQYF. The variable domain in full, with the rest retrieved from reference TRBV18 and TRBJ2-7, is NAGVMQNPRHLVRRRGQEARLRCSPMKGHSHVYWYRQLPEEGLKFMVYLQKENIIDESGMPKERFSAEFPKEGPSILRIQQVVRGDSAAYFCASSSPAGYEQYFGPGTRLTVT.